Each of the 15 T cell receptor beta chains below was sequenced from the same sample in a study of blood T cells in healthy people across ages (dated by TCRdb to between 2014 and 2016). The library was prepared using 5' RACE. The instrument given in TCRdb is Illumina HiSeq 2500. The second PCR ran for roughly 7 to 12 cycles and used a J-beta primer mix along with a sample-barcoded 5' primer. TCRdb ran its own pipeline on the public reads, namely fastp trimming at Q25 and MiXCR clone calling, and kept in-frame beta chains. Entries that share a CDR3 protein sequence are merged under the most common genes and DNA. This sample holds roughly 1 million distinct CDR3 sequences; roughly a quarter were observed only once. The ten largest clones capture approximately 0.75% of the sample. These data also formed part of another study, on T cells of mothers and their children.

Material for sequencing was blood. These receptor sequences come from a girl aged 2-10 years in good health.

This clonotype has only a few counts. One end of the junction is discordant with germline, which a read error may explain. The V gene is TRBV11-2, the J gene TRBJ2-1, with D possibly matching TRBD2 (6 bases). Germline V CDR1 and CDR2: SGHAT, FQNNGV. The CDR3 consists of 12 residues. The DNA of the CDR3 is TGTGCCAGCAGCTCCGTGGACTACCTTCATCGCTTC. Translating gives CASSSVDYLHRF.

This clonotype was recorded a few times. The V gene is TRBV10-3, the J gene TRBJ2-7; D call uncertain. V was trimmed by 5 bases and J by 0 bases, leaving 5 bases between them. Germline V gene sequence: CDR1 ENHRY, CDR2 SYGVKD. The CDR3 spans 12 residues. The CDR3 nucleotides are TGTGCCATCAGTACAGTCTCCTACGAGCAGTACTTC. It translates to CAISTVSYEQYF.

A few counts support this clonotype. The CDR3 protein is CASSQVGRANTGELFF. The DNA of the CDR3 is TGCGCCAGCAGCCAAGTGGGACGGGCGAACACCGGGGAGCTGTTTTTT. The chain employs TRBV4-1 and TRBJ2-2; D could derive from TRBD1 or TRBD2 (5 bases each). The CDR3 spans 16 residues. Germline lookup yields CDR1 MGHRA and CDR2 YSYEKL. Trimming removed 1 base from V and 0 bases from J, with 9 bases in between.

The chain links TRBV11-2 to TRBJ2-7, with D unclear. The CDR3 length is 15 residues. The V end was cut by 4 bases, the J end by 6 bases, with 19 bases between. From germline, CDR1 is SGHAT and CDR2 FQNNGV. CDR3 in amino acids: CASSSTVGLVGEQYF. CDR3 bases: TGTGCCAGCAGCTCTACAGTAGGTCTAGTAGGCGAGCAGTACTTC.

The V call is TRBV6-2 or TRBV6-3, the J call TRBJ1-5; possible D gene TRBD1, 5 bases. The CDR3 has 13 residues. Trimming left V 5 bases short and J 6 bases short, with 11 bases between. The germline V gene has CDR1 MNHEY and CDR2 SVGEGT. The CDR3 sequence: CASSQGFAQPQHF. Written as DNA, the CDR3 is TGTGCCAGCAGTCAGGGCTTCGCTCAGCCCCAGCATTTT.

The chain carries TRBV7-9 and TRBJ2-5; D gene ambiguous. CDR3 length: 13 amino acids. V lost 3 bases, J lost 5 bases, and 10 bases lay in between. Germline V CDR1 and CDR2: SEHNR, FQNEAQ (reference sequence). The CDR3 sequence: CASSLGSWETQYF. DNA of the CDR3: TGTGCCAGCAGCTTGGGGTCTTGGGAGACCCAGTACTTC. The full variable domain, its missing parts supplied by reference TRBV7-9 and TRBJ2-5, is DTGVSQNPRHKITKRGQNVTFRCDPISEHNRLYWYRQTLGQGPEFLTYFQNEAQLEKSRLLSDRFSAERPKGSFSTLEIQRTEQGDSAMYLCASSLGSWETQYFGPGTRLLVL.

There are a few counts of this clonotype. The chain carries TRBV29-1 and TRBJ2-1; D remains unclear. CDR1 SQVTM and CDR2 ANQGSEA come from the germline V gene. V lost 6 bases and J 4 bases, leaving 19 bases between the germline ends. The CDR3 contains 15 residues. CDR3 coding DNA: TGCAGCGTAGGTCTAGGATGGGGATCTTACAATGAGCAGTTCTTC. Translating gives CSVGLGWGSYNEQFF.

CDR3 DNA: TGTGCCAGCAGTCCTCCATCGGACAGCGGAGAGACCCAGTACTTC. It yields the protein CASSPPSDSGETQYF. This chain links TRBV3-1 with TRBJ2-5; the D gene is possibly TRBD1 (6 bases). V was shortened by 6 bases and J by 4 bases, with 18 bases between the two germline ends. CDR3 length: 15 residues. Germline loops: CDR1 LGHDT, CDR2 YNNKEL (reference sequence).

A few counts support this clonotype. The chain employs TRBV12-3 or TRBV12-4 and TRBJ1-6; possible D gene TRBD1, 5 bases. The germline V and J ends were trimmed by 3 bases and 12 bases, with 9 bases remaining between them. CDR3 size: 12 residues. CDR3 in amino acids: CASSLGGVPLHF. CDR3 DNA: TGTGCCAGCAGTTTGGGAGGGGTACCCCTCCACTTT.

V and J are TRBV15 and TRBJ2-5; tentatively, D is TRBD2 (6 bases). CDR1 is LNHNV, CDR2 YYDKDF, per germline (reference sequence). The CDR3 is 15 amino acids. The germline V and J ends were trimmed by 1 base and 4 bases, with 13 bases remaining between them. In DNA, the CDR3 is TGTGCCACCAGCAGAGTTCGGCTAGCGACAGAGACCCAGTACTTC. Amino acids: CATSRVRLATETQYF.

The CDR3 loop reads CASTRDPGDRETQYF. CDR3 DNA: TGTGCCAGCACGCGAGACCCGGGCGACCGTGAGACCCAGTACTTC. The V call is TRBV3-1, the J call TRBJ2-5; D not resolved. Trimming stripped 7 bases from V and 5 bases from J, with 20 bases between. Germline V gene sequence: CDR1 LGHDT, CDR2 YNNKEL (reference sequence). This CDR3 comprises 15 residues.

This clonotype was seen more than once but under ten times. This sequence joins TRBV7-9 and TRBJ1-2; 7 nucleotides match TRBD1. The CDR3 has 11 residues. With V trimmed by 7 bases and J by 14 bases, 10 bases remained unmatched. The germline CDR1 and CDR2 sequences are SEHNR and FQNEAQ (reference sequence). CDR3 sequence: CASTAPRGETF. The DNA of the CDR3 is TGTGCCAGCACCGCCCCCAGGGGGGAAACCTTC.

This chain connects TRBV29-1 to TRBJ2-1; D might be TRBD1 (6 bases). The V end was cut by 8 bases, the J end by 8 bases, with 16 bases between. Germline V lookup: CDR1 SQVTM, CDR2 ANQGSEA. CDR3 length equals 12 residues. Written as DNA, the CDR3 is TGCAGCTCCCGGACAGTGAGGGATGAGCAGTTCTTC. This translates into CSSRTVRDEQFF.

This chain uses TRBV12-3 or TRBV12-4 with TRBJ1-4, with D maybe TRBD1 (5 bases). The CDR3 is made up of 12 amino acids. V was shortened by 2 bases and J by 12 bases, with 10 bases between the two germline ends. Written as DNA, the CDR3 is TGTGCCAGCAGTTTAACAGGAAATGAACTGTTTTTT. Residues: CASSLTGNELFF.

V and J are TRBV4-2 and TRBJ2-2, with no clear D. This CDR3 is built from 15 residues. CDR1 and CDR2 from the germline V gene are LGHNA and YNFKEQ. Trimming cost V 0 bases and J 3 bases, with 8 bases left between them. CDR3 sequence (DNA): TGTGCCAGCAGCCAAGATTACGGTTACACCGGGGAGCTGTTTTTT. Its translation is CASSQDYGYTGELFF.